The 29 T cell receptor beta chains below come from one sample, sequenced in a study of T cells in Graves' hyperthyroidism and ophthalmopathy. Amplification of TCR beta CDR3 regions used RNA as the template. When the TCR CDR3 underwent first-round RT-PCR, the HTBI primer set was used. One entry per CDR3 protein, called by TCRdb with MiXCR from the multiplex PCR reads. This table has under 450,000 distinct CDR3 sequences, 17% appearing once. The sample comprised blood. These receptors all come from a woman in her 30s with Graves' hyperthyroidism that later progressed to Graves' ophthalmopathy.

This chain connects TRBV6-1 to TRBJ1-5, with D perhaps TRBD1 (6 bases). V was cut by 6 bases and J by 4 bases, with 13 bases left in between. The CDR3 is made up of 14 amino acids. Looked up from germline, CDR1 is MNHNS and CDR2 is SASEGT. This chain's CDR3 is CASRSSGENQPQHF. CDR3 in DNA: TGTGCCAGCAGGTCGTCAGGGGAAAATCAGCCCCAGCATTTT.

The sample holds many counts of this clonotype. The rearrangement joins TRBV19 to TRBJ1-1, with D possibly being TRBD1 (6 bases). This CDR3 contains 12 residues. CDR1 and CDR2 (germline): LNHDA, SQIVND (reference sequence). V shed 7 bases and J shed 6 bases, with 12 bases lying between them. The CDR3 spells CASKGEVSEAFF. The CDR3 DNA is TGTGCCAGTAAGGGGGAGGTCTCTGAAGCTTTCTTT.

Ten or more counts support this clonotype. V is TRBV28 and J is TRBJ2-5; D is perhaps TRBD1 or TRBD2 (6 bases each). V was pared by 7 bases and J by 5 bases, with 11 bases between. This CDR3 comprises 12 residues. The germline CDR1 and CDR2 sequences are MDHEN and SYDVKM. DNA of the CDR3: TGTGCCAGCATGGGGGGCGGGGAGACCCAGTACTTC. Protein sequence: CASMGGGETQYF.

This clonotype appeared many times. V is TRBV7-2 and J is TRBJ1-6; maybe TRBD1 (6 bases). The germline CDR1 and CDR2 sequences are SGHTA and FQGNSA. The CDR3 has 14 amino acids. Trimming cost V 1 base and J 10 bases, with 11 bases left between them. Written as DNA, the CDR3 is TGTGCCAGCAGCTTAGGGGGGCCAGGGTCACCCCTCCACTTT. Translated: CASSLGGPGSPLHF.

The rearrangement uses TRBV12-3 or TRBV12-4 and TRBJ2-2; D remains unclear. This CDR3 spans 14 amino acids. Deletions cut 3 bases from V and 5 bases from J, with 10 bases between. CDR3: CASSLGRRTGELFF. The CDR3 bases are TGTGCCAGCAGTTTGGGCCGGCGGACCGGGGAGCTGTTTTTT.

This clonotype has a count of ten or more. The chain combines TRBV20-1 with TRBJ2-7; D gene uncertain. CDR1 and CDR2 from the germline V gene are DFQATT and SNEGSKA (reference sequence). V lost 3 bases, J lost 2 bases, and 11 bases lay in between. The CDR3 length is 13 residues. The CDR3 region is CSARTPNAYEQYF. CDR3 nucleotide sequence: TGCAGTGCTAGGACTCCCAACGCCTACGAGCAGTACTTC.

The chain joins TRBV7-2 to TRBJ2-5; 7 positions agree with TRBD2. The CDR3 has 14 residues. Germline CDR1 is SGHTA and CDR2 is FQGNSA. The J segment lost 5 bases and the V segment lost 9 bases, leaving 12 bases of the junction unmatched. The CDR3 DNA reads as TGTGCCAGTACCTTTGGGGGAGGGCCGGAGACCCAGTACTTC. Its translation is CASTFGGGPETQYF.

There are many counts of this clonotype. The chain employs TRBV6-5 and TRBJ2-2, with D perhaps TRBD2 (5 bases). V lost 2 bases to trimming and J lost 1 base, with 8 bases between them. In germline, CDR1 is MNHEY, CDR2 SVGAGI. The CDR3 totals 15 residues. CDR3 amino acids: CASSYRAGNTGELFF. In nucleotides, the CDR3 is TGTGCCAGCAGTTACCGGGCGGGGAACACCGGGGAGCTGTTTTTT.

The sample holds a few counts of this clonotype. For the CDR3, the DNA is TGTGCCAGCAGCCGGGACAGATACACAGATACGCAGTATTTT. This sequence encodes CASSRDRYTDTQYF. The chain recombines TRBV12-3 or TRBV12-4 with TRBJ2-3, with TRBD1 matching over 7 bases. The CDR3 has 14 residues. Unmatched junction bases numbered 5, after V lost 6 bases and J lost 2 bases.

This clonotype showed up just a few times. Germline is not matched at one junction end, which may reflect a read error. The chain uses TRBV27 and TRBJ2-1; the match to TRBD2 covers 11 bases. Germline-derived CDR1 and CDR2 are MNHEY and SMNVEV (reference sequence). There are 15 residues in the CDR3. DNA for the CDR3: TGTGCCAGCAGTTTTAGCGGGAGGGCCTATAATGAGCAGTTCTTC. Amino acids: CASSFSGRAYNEQFF.

This clonotype was recorded at least ten times. The rearrangement joins TRBV5-5 to TRBJ2-3, with D hard to call. Germline CDR1 reads SGHKS; CDR2 reads YYEKEE (reference sequence). There are 13 residues in the CDR3. V gave up 2 bases and J gave up 6 bases, with 10 bases separating them. CDR3 nucleotides: TGTGCCAGCAGCTTTCGTATCGGGGATACGCAGTATTTT. As protein: CASSFRIGDTQYF.

This clonotype occurred many times. This chain connects TRBV9 to TRBJ2-7; possibly TRBD2 for D (6 bases). The V end lost 0 bases, the J end lost 7 bases, and 17 bases lay between the germline ends. CDR3 length equals 15 residues. Germline-derived CDR1 and CDR2 are SGDLS and YYNGEE. CDR3: CASSVGGGPSLEQYF. CDR3 nucleotides: TGTGCCAGCAGCGTAGGTGGAGGGCCATCATTAGAGCAGTACTTC.

The chain combines TRBV6-1 with TRBJ1-4; 7 nucleotides line up with TRBD1. The J segment lost 3 bases and the V segment lost 0 bases, leaving 4 bases of the junction unmatched. The CDR3 contains 16 residues. Germline loops: CDR1 MNHNS, CDR2 SASEGT. The CDR3 region is CASSEAGQVPNEKLFF. The CDR3 DNA sequence: TGTGCCAGCAGTGAAGCTGGACAGGTTCCTAATGAAAAACTGTTTTTT.

Ten or more counts support this clonotype. This chain uses TRBV5-1 with TRBJ1-1; 8 positions agree with TRBD1. V was clipped by 3 bases and J by 5 bases; unmatched bases: 9. The CDR3 is made up of 15 amino acids. The germline CDR1 and CDR2 sequences are SGHRS and YFSETQ. CDR3 in DNA: TGCGCCAGCAGCTGGGGGAAGACAGGGGAAACTGAAGCTTTCTTT. This codes for CASSWGKTGETEAFF. Full variable domain (rest looked up from reference TRBV5-1 and TRBJ1-1): KAGVTQTPRYLIKTRGQQVTLSCSPISGHRSVSWYQQTPGQGLQFLFEYFSETQRNKGNFPGRFSGRQFSNSRSEMNVSTLELGDSALYLCASSWGKTGETEAFFGQGTRLTVV.

This clonotype was recorded many times. The gene calls are TRBV29-1 and TRBJ2-1; 11 bases agree with TRBD2. The CDR3 contains 16 residues. Germline V gene lookup returns CDR1 SQVTM and CDR2 ANQGSEA. The trim removed 3 bases at V and 4 bases at J, leaving 8 bases unmatched. The CDR3 DNA follows: TGCAGCGTTGACAGTAAACTAGCGGGAGCTTACAATGAGCAGTTCTTC. Protein product: CSVDSKLAGAYNEQFF.

This clonotype was counted many times. The chain employs TRBV11-2 and TRBJ1-4; D remains ambiguous. This CDR3 has 15 residues. Trimming removed 4 bases at V and 5 bases at J, with 14 bases between. In germline, CDR1 is SGHAT, CDR2 FQNNGV. In nucleotides, the CDR3 is TGTGCCAGCAGCTCCACCTTAGGGAACAATGAAAAACTGTTTTTT. The encoded protein is CASSSTLGNNEKLFF.

This clonotype was counted between two and nine times. V gene TRBV5-1 combines with J gene TRBJ1-1; D is perhaps TRBD1 (6 bases). This CDR3 has 14 amino acids. The V gene lost 0 bases and the J gene lost 3 bases, with 9 bases spanning the gap. The germline V gene has CDR1 SGHRS and CDR2 YFSETQ. Here the CDR3 DNA reads TGCGCCAGCAGCTTGGACAGGGAGGACACTGAAGCTTTCTTT. Protein: CASSLDREDTEAFF. The full variable domain, its missing parts supplied by reference TRBV5-1 and TRBJ1-1, is KAGVTQTPRYLIKTRGQQVTLSCSPISGHRSVSWYQQTPGQGLQFLFEYFSETQRNKGNFPGRFSGRQFSNSRSEMNVSTLELGDSALYLCASSLDREDTEAFFGQGTRLTVV.

This clonotype was seen ten or more times. The chain couples TRBV2 to TRBJ1-1; 7 bases align to TRBD1. Germline-derived CDR1 and CDR2 are SNHLY and FYNNEI. This CDR3 contains 14 residues. V lost 8 bases, J lost 11 bases, and 17 bases stayed unmatched. The CDR3, as DNA: TGTGCCAGCGACTTAAGACAGGGCGGGTTTGACGCTTTCTTT. This gives the protein CASDLRQGGFDAFF.

This clonotype was observed at least ten times. The chain links TRBV28 to TRBJ2-7, with D unresolved. V shed 6 bases and J shed 1 base, with 7 bases lying between them. The CDR3 totals 12 residues. CDR1 and CDR2 from the germline V gene are MDHEN and SYDVKM. The CDR3 nucleotides are TGTGCCAGCAGCTTTTCATCCTACGAGCAGTACTTC. Its translation: CASSFSSYEQYF.

This clonotype was observed a few times. V is TRBV27 and J is TRBJ2-1; D is unresolved. Trimming removed 3 bases at V and 8 bases at J, with 5 bases between. Germline-derived CDR1 and CDR2 are MNHEY and SMNVEV (reference sequence). This CDR3 has 11 amino acids. CDR3 in DNA: TGTGCCAGCAGTTTTGCCGATGAGCAGTTCTTC. It yields the protein CASSFADEQFF.

This clonotype was counted many times. The genes are TRBV30 and TRBJ1-2; TRBD1 might be the D (6 bases). With 8 bases removed from V and 7 bases from J, the gap between germline ends came to 20 bases. The V gene's germline CDR1 is GTSNPN and CDR2 SVGIG (reference sequence). The CDR3 contains 13 residues. In nucleotides, the CDR3 is TGTGCCGGAATCCGACAGGTTTCGCTTGGCTACACCTTC. This codes for CAGIRQVSLGYTF.

A note on this clonotype: In this CDR3 the conserved last residue, phenylalanine or tryptophan, is missing, so a read error is likely. This chain links TRBV2 with TRBJ2-7; D unclear. This CDR3 region has 11 residues. Trimming removed 2 bases from V and 4 bases from J, with 3 bases in between. The germline V gene encodes CDR1 SNHLY and CDR2 FYNNEI. Here the CDR3 DNA reads TGTGCCAGCAGTGAACGGTACGAGCAGTACCTC. Amino acid sequence: CASSERYEQYL.

The rearrangement joins TRBV19 to TRBJ2-7, with D unclear. CDR1 LNHDA and CDR2 SQIVND come from the germline V gene (reference sequence). Trimming left V 6 bases short and J 3 bases short, with 15 bases between. This CDR3 is built from 14 residues. CDR3: CASSPRVRGYEQYF. CDR3 nucleotide sequence: TGTGCCAGTAGCCCAAGGGTACGAGGCTACGAGCAGTACTTC.

At least ten counts were recorded for this clonotype. V usage is TRBV2 and J usage is TRBJ2-1; 9 bases align to TRBD2. V was clipped by 9 bases and J by 6 bases; unmatched bases: 6. This CDR3 is 13 amino acids long. The germline V gene has CDR1 SNHLY and CDR2 FYNNEI. CDR3 region: CASVLGLANEQFF. The CDR3 nucleotides are TGTGCCAGTGTACTGGGACTAGCCAATGAGCAGTTCTTC.

About this clonotype itself: At one end, the junction sequence differs from germline, possibly due to a read error. The chain recombines TRBV7-9 with TRBJ2-2; D gene uncertain. The length of the CDR3 is 14 residues. In germline, CDR1 is SEHNR, CDR2 FQNEAQ (reference sequence). In DNA form, the CDR3 reads TGTGCCGGCAGCCCCCATACGAACACCGGGGAGCTGTTTTTT. Its translation: CAGSPHTNTGELFF.

This clonotype was observed at least ten times. The V and J genes are TRBV19 and TRBJ2-1, with 8 bases matching TRBD2. The V and J ends lost 5 bases and 7 bases, in that order; junction bases with no gene match: 13. The CDR3 has 16 residues. The V gene's germline CDR1 is LNHDA and CDR2 SQIVND (reference sequence). CDR3 DNA sequence: TGTGCCAGTAGTTCCACGGGACTAGTTCTGGGGAATGAGCAGTTCTTC. The encoded protein is CASSSTGLVLGNEQFF. The variable domain in full, with the rest retrieved from reference TRBV19 and TRBJ2-1, is DGGITQSPKYLFRKEGQNVTLSCEQNLNHDAMYWYRQDPGQGLRLIYYSQIVNDFQKGDIAEGYSVSREKKESFPLTVTSAQKNPTAFYLCASSSTGLVLGNEQFFGPGTRLTVL.

This clonotype came up a few times. The rearrangement joins TRBV7-2 to TRBJ2-7; weak D call: TRBD1 (5 bases). V lost 6 bases to trimming and J lost 2 bases, with 14 bases between them. In germline, CDR1 is SGHTA, CDR2 FQGNSA. The CDR3 runs 14 residues. CDR3 residues: CASRKDRITYEQYF. CDR3 in DNA: TGTGCCAGCAGGAAAGACAGAATCACCTACGAGCAGTACTTC.

In its sample, this clonotype was seen a few times. An end of the junction does not agree with germline; a read error may underlie this. This chain uses TRBV6-4 with TRBJ2-7; 12 bases line up with TRBD2. The CDR3 has 16 amino acids. Germline V gene data show CDR1 as MRHNA and CDR2 as SNTAGT. The CDR3 region has the DNA TGTGCCAGCAGTTACTCGCCTAGCGGGGGGGGCTACGAGCAGTACTTC. This encodes CASSYSPSGGGYEQYF.

This chain uses TRBV27 with TRBJ2-2; the match to TRBD1 covers 7 bases. The CDR3 consists of 16 residues. V lost 2 bases to trimming and J lost 5 bases; unmatched junction nucleotides: 8. Germline V gene sequence: CDR1 MNHEY, CDR2 SMNVEV (reference sequence). CDR3 sequence (DNA): TGTGCCAGCAGTTTAATTGACAGGGTGTCAACCGGGGAGCTGTTTTTT. As protein: CASSLIDRVSTGELFF.